This TCR beta chain originates from a study of beta chain features in type 1 diabetes. Germline V gives CDR1 SGHRS, CDR2 YFSETQ. The CDR3 loop spans 15 amino acids. J was trimmed by 3 bases and V by 1 base; bases with no gene match: 4. Sequenced material consisted of expressed TCRB transcripts (all of the isolated RNA was reverse transcribed). Profiled with immunoSEQ multiplex PCR; TCRdb holds only in-frame clones, not every one. The data hold some 220,000 clones, with approximately 11% observed a single time. Of note for this clone: Other DNA sequences in this sample translate to the same CDR3.

The chain has TRBV5-1 and TRBJ2-1; TRBD1 aligns across 7 bases. This receptor was taken from a man aged 18 to 30 in good health. The material sequenced was central memory CD4+ T cells from blood. The CDR3 reads CASSLLPGGYNEQFF. In DNA, the CDR3 is TGCGCCAGCAGCTTGCTTCCAGGGGGCTACAATGAGCAGTTCTTC.